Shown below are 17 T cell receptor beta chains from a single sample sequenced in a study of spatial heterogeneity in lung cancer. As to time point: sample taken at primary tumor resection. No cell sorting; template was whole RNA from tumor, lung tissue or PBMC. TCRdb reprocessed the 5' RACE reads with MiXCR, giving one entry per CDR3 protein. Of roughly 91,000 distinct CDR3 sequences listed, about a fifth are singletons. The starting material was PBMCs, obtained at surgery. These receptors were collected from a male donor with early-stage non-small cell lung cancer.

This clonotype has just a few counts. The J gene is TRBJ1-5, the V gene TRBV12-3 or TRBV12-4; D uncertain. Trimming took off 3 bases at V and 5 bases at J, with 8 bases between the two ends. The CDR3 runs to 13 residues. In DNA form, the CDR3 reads TGTGCCAGCAGTTTTCTATCTGATCAGCCCCAGCATTTT. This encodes CASSFLSDQPQHF.

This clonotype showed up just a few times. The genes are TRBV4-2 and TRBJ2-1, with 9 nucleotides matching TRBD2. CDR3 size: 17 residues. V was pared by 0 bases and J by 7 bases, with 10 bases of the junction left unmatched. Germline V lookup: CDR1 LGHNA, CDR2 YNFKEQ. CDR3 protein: CASSQDIAGGPGNEQFF. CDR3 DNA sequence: TGTGCCAGCAGCCAAGATATCGCGGGAGGGCCGGGGAATGAGCAGTTCTTC.

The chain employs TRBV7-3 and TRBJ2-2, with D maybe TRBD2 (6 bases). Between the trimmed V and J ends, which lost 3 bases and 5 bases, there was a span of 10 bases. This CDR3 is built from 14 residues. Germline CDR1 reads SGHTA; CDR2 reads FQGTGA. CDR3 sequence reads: CASSFAGSTGELFF. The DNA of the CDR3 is TGTGCCAGCAGCTTCGCCGGGAGTACCGGGGAGCTGTTTTTT.

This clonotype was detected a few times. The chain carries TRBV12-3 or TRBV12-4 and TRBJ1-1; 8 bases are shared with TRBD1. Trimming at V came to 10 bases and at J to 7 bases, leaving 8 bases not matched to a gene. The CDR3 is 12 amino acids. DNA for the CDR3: TGTGCCATTCAGGGGGCGCGGGGTGAAGCTTTCTTT. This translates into CAIQGARGEAFF.

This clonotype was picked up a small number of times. In nucleotides, the CDR3 is TGTGCCACCAGTGATCCGAGCGCAAAGGGGGCGAACACCGGGGAGCTGTTTTTT. Its translation is CATSDPSAKGANTGELFF. The chain uses TRBV24-1 and TRBJ2-2; D is possibly TRBD1 (6 bases). V was pared by 3 bases and J by 0 bases, with 16 bases between. The CDR3 length is 18 residues. Germline CDR1 is KGHDR and CDR2 is SFDVKD.

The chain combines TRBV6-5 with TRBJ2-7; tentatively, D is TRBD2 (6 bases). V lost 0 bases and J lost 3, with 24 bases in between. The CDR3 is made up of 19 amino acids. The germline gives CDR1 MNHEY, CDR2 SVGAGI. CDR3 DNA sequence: TGTGCCAGCAGTTACTCGATGGGACTCCAGGTTTTAAAGTACTACGAGCAGTACTTC. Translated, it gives CASSYSMGLQVLKYYEQYF.

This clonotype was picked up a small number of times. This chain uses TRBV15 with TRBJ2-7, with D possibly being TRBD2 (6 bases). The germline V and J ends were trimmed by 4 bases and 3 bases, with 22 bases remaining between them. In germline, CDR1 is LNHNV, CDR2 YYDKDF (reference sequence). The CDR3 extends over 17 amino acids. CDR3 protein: CATSIGSLGRRIYEQYF. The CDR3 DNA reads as TGTGCCACCAGCATCGGGAGCCTGGGACGGCGGATCTACGAGCAGTACTTC.

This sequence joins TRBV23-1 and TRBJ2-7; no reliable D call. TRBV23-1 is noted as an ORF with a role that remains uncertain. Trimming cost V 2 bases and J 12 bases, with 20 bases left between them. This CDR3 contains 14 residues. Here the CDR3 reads CASSQEAQSCERYF. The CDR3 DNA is TGCGCCAGCAGTCAAGAGGCTCAATCTTGTGAACGGTACTTC.

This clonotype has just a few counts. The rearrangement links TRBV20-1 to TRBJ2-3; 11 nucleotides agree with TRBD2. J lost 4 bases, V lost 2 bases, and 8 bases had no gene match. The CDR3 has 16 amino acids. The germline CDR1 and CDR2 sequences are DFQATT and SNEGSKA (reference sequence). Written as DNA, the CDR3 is TGCAGTGCTAGAATTCTAGCGGGAGGAAGACCAGATACGCAGTATTTT. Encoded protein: CSARILAGGRPDTQYF.

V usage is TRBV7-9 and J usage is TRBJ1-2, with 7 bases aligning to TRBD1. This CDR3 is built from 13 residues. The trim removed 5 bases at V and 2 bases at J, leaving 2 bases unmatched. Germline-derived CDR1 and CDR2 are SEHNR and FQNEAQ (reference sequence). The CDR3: CASSRGQNYGYTF. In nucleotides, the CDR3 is TGTGCCAGCAGCCGGGGACAGAACTATGGCTACACCTTC. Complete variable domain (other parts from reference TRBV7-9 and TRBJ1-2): DTGVSQNPRHKITKRGQNVTFRCDPISEHNRLYWYRQTLGQGPEFLTYFQNEAQLEKSRLLSDRFSAERPKGSFSTLEIQRTEQGDSAMYLCASSRGQNYGYTFGSGTRLTVV.

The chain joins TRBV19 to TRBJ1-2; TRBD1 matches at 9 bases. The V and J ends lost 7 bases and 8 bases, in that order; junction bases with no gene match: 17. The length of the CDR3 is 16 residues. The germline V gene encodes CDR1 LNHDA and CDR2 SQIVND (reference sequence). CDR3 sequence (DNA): TGTGCCAGTACCCCGGGACAGGGTTTGATCTTATCCGGCTACACCTTC. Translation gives CASTPGQGLILSGYTF.

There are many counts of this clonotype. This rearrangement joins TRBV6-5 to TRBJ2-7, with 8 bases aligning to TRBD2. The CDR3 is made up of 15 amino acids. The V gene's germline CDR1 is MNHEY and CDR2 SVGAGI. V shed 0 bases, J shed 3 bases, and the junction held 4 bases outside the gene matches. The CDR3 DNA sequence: TGTGCCAGCAGTTACTCACTAGCGGTAATCTACGAGCAGTACTTC. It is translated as CASSYSLAVIYEQYF.

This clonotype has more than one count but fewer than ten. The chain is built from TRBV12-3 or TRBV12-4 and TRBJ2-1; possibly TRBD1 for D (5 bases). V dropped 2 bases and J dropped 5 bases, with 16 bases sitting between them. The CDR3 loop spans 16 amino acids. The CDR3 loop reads CASSLKRQGKDNEQFF. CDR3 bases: TGTGCCAGCAGTTTAAAGAGGCAGGGAAAGGACAATGAGCAGTTCTTC.

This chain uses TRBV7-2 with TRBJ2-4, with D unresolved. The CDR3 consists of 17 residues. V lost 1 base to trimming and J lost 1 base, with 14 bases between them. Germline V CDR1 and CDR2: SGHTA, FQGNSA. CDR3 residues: CASSLGTGEGAKNIQYF. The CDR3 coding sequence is TGTGCCAGCAGCTTAGGTACGGGTGAAGGGGCCAAAAACATTCAGTACTTC.

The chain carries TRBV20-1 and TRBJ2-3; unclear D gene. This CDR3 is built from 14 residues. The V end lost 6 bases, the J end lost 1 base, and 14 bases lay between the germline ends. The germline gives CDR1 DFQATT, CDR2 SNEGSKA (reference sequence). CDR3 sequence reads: CSAPDLRGTDTQYF. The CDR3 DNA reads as TGCAGTGCCCCGGACCTCAGAGGCACAGATACGCAGTATTTT.

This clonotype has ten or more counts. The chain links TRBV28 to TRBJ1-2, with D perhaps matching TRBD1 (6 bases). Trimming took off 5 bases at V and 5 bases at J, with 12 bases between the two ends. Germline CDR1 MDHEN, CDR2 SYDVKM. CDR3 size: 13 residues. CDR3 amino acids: CASSQQGIYGYTF. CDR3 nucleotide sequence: TGTGCCAGCAGTCAACAGGGAATTTATGGCTACACCTTC.

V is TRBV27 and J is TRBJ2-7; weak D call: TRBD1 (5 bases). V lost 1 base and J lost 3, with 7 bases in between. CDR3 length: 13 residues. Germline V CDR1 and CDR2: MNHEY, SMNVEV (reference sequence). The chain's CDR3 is CASSLFQGYEQYF. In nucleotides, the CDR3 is TGTGCCAGCAGTTTATTTCAGGGCTACGAGCAGTACTTC.